What follows are 8 T cell receptor beta chains derived from one specimen sequenced in a study of OX40 agonist ivuxolimab in advanced cancers. Profiled with immunoSEQ multiplex PCR; TCRdb holds only in-frame clones, not every one. The sample contains roughly 120,000 clones, 85% to 90% of which appear only once. The sample in question was CD4+ or CD8+ T cells sorted from blood, obtained in a trial of the OX40 agonist ivuxolimab. The receptors originated from an adult with an advanced solid tumor such as melanoma, head and neck, liver or kidney cancer.

This clone was counted once. The rearrangement links TRBV25-1 to TRBJ2-7; weak D call: TRBD1 (7 bases). Looked up from germline, CDR1 is MGHDK and CDR2 is SYGVNS. Trimming pared 8 bases from V and 7 bases from J, leaving 21 bases between. This CDR3 comprises 14 residues. The CDR3 bases are TGTGCCAGCGGATCTGCGGGGACAGTCCGAGAGCAGTACTTC. The encoded protein is CASGSAGTVREQYF.

J is TRBJ1-5 and V is TRBV6-5; no firm D call. This CDR3 contains 14 residues. The germline V and J ends were trimmed by 5 bases and 5 bases, with 13 bases remaining between them. Germline CDR1 reads MNHEY; CDR2 reads SVGAGI. The CDR3 DNA reads as TGTGCCAGCAGTGGACTCGGACGGCATCAGCCCCAGCATTTT. It yields the protein CASSGLGRHQPQHF.

The CDR3, as DNA: TGTGCCAGCAGGTTGGGGGGGGCGAACTATGGCTACACCTTC. Translated: CASRLGGANYGYTF. The chain is built from TRBV28 and TRBJ1-2; a weak D match, TRBD1 (6 bases). Trimming pared 6 bases from V and 2 bases from J, leaving 13 bases between. The germline V gene has CDR1 MDHEN and CDR2 SYDVKM. The CDR3 consists of 14 residues.

J is TRBJ1-6 and V is TRBV10-3; 8 nucleotides line up with TRBD1. V lost 8 bases and J lost 4; bases outside the gene matches: 7. Germline CDR1 is ENHRY and CDR2 is SYGVKD. CDR3 length equals 15 residues. The CDR3 bases are TGTGCCATCGCGGGACAGGACGATTATAATTCACCCCTCCACTTT. Its translation is CAIAGQDDYNSPLHF.

The chain's CDR3 is CASSSPGDTYEQYF. CDR3 DNA sequence: TGTGCCAGTAGCTCACCTGGGGACACCTACGAGCAGTACTTC. The chain combines TRBV19 with TRBJ2-7; D may be TRBD1 (6 bases). The CDR3 is made up of 14 amino acids. The V end lost 6 bases, the J end lost 2 bases, and 14 bases lay between the germline ends. Germline-derived CDR1 and CDR2 are LNHDA and SQIVND (reference sequence).

The gene calls are TRBV28 and TRBJ2-3; 11 positions match TRBD2. CDR1 is MDHEN, CDR2 SYDVKM, per germline. V lost 2 bases to trimming and J lost 6 bases; unmatched junction nucleotides: 10. This CDR3 has 17 amino acids. The CDR3 DNA is TGTGCCAGCAGTTTAGTGAGGTCTAGCGGGGGGAGGGATACGCAGTATTTT. It encodes CASSLVRSSGGRDTQYF.

This chain joins TRBV29-1 and TRBJ2-2; D is possibly TRBD1 or TRBD2 (5 bases each). V was shortened by 6 bases and J by 5 bases, with 10 bases between the two germline ends. CDR1 and CDR2 from the germline V gene are SQVTM and ANQGSEA. This CDR3 comprises 12 residues. CDR3 protein: CSVRGVTGELFF. In DNA form, the CDR3 reads TGCAGCGTCCGAGGGGTGACCGGGGAGCTGTTTTTT.

CDR3: CASSSPGQGRQFF. As DNA, the CDR3 is TGTGCCAGCAGCTCACCGGGCCAGGGGAGACAGTTCTTC. V is TRBV7-3 and J is TRBJ2-1; D is perhaps TRBD1 (6 bases). The CDR3 sequence is 13 residues long. The V end was cut by 4 bases, the J end by 13 bases, with 17 bases between. The germline gives CDR1 SGHTA, CDR2 FQGTGA.